The 17 T cell receptor beta chains below come from one sample, sequenced in a study of shared T cell receptors in the human thymus. The table came from immunoSEQ multiplex PCR; TCRdb's copy has only in-frame clones and leaves some out. The sample includes some 700,000 clones, 88% seen only once; the top ten take around 0.01%. This same sample was also taken into another study, of human thymus T cells.

Sequenced input: thymocytes. The receptors originated from a boy under two years old with a congenital heart defect.

This chain connects TRBV11-3 to TRBJ2-7; D is perhaps TRBD1 (6 bases). This CDR3 spans 12 amino acids. Trimming left V 5 bases short and J 2 bases short, with 7 bases between. The germline V gene encodes CDR1 SGHNT and CDR2 YENEEA. CDR3 amino acids: CASSPGAYEQYF. Here the CDR3 DNA reads TGTGCCAGCAGCCCAGGGGCCTACGAGCAGTACTTC.

The J gene is TRBJ2-1, the V gene TRBV5-4, with TRBD2 as a possible D gene (5 bases). The CDR3 loop spans 14 amino acids. V gave up 4 bases and J gave up 9 bases, with 17 bases separating them. Germline V gives CDR1 SGHNT, CDR2 YYREEE (reference sequence). The CDR3 DNA reads TGTGCCAGCAGCATATCAGCGGAACAAGCTGAGCAGTTCTTC. It codes for CASSISAEQAEQFF.

The CDR3 is CASSVAPSGSSYEQFF. In DNA form, the CDR3 reads TGTGCCAGCAGCGTAGCCCCCAGCGGGAGTAGCTATGAGCAGTTCTTC. The chain recombines TRBV9 with TRBJ2-1; 8 positions match TRBD2. CDR3 length: 16 amino acids. From germline, CDR1 is SGDLS and CDR2 YYNGEE. With V trimmed by 0 bases and J by 8 bases, 10 bases remained unmatched.

The chain combines TRBV19 with TRBJ1-5, with D possibly being TRBD1 (6 bases). The CDR3 sequence is 11 residues long. Germline V gives CDR1 LNHDA, CDR2 SQIVND (reference sequence). Trimming left V 8 bases short and J 8 bases short, with 10 bases between. CDR3 sequence reads: CASPKGEPQHF. The CDR3, as DNA: TGTGCCAGTCCGAAGGGGGAGCCCCAGCATTTT.

This chain links TRBV5-6 with TRBJ2-7, with TRBD1 matching 7 bases. In germline, CDR1 is SGHDT, CDR2 YYEEEE. V was pared by 5 bases and J by 7 bases, with 6 bases of the junction left unmatched. The CDR3 consists of 12 residues. CDR3 DNA: TGTGCCAGCAGGGCCGGGACAGCAGAGCAGTACTTC. Encoded protein: CASRAGTAEQYF.

This chain uses TRBV30 with TRBJ1-4, with D possibly TRBD1 on 6 matching bases. This CDR3 spans 14 amino acids. V was pared by 0 bases and J by 9 bases, with 14 bases between. CDR1 is GTSNPN and CDR2 is SVGIG in the germline V gene (reference sequence). For the CDR3, the DNA is TGTGCCTGGAGTGTACCGGGGGGCGGTCAAAAACTGTTTTTT. Translating gives CAWSVPGGGQKLFF. Supplemented by reference TRBV30 and TRBJ1-4, the full variable domain reads SQTIHQWPATLVQPVGSPLSLECTVEGTSNPNLYWYRQAAGRGLQLLFYSVGIGQISSEVPQNLSASRPQDRQFILSSKKLLLSDSGFYLCAWSVPGGGQKLFFGSGTQLSVL.

The rearrangement joins TRBV28 to TRBJ2-1; D not certain. This CDR3 is built from 16 residues. Per the germline V gene, CDR1 is MDHEN and CDR2 is SYDVKM. Trimming removed 2 bases at V and 0 bases at J, with 11 bases between. The CDR3 protein is CASSLNEEVSYNEQFF. CDR3 DNA sequence: TGTGCCAGCAGTTTAAACGAGGAAGTCTCCTACAATGAGCAGTTCTTC.

V is TRBV5-6 and J is TRBJ2-7, with 8 bases identical to TRBD2. This CDR3 is built from 14 residues. Germline loops: CDR1 SGHDT, CDR2 YYEEEE. The V segment lost 0 bases and the J segment 4 bases; nucleotides outside the gene matches: 3. CDR3 sequence (DNA): TGTGCCAGCAGCTTGGGGGCGGGGGGTTACGAGCAGTACTTC. Protein product: CASSLGAGGYEQYF.

The rearrangement links TRBV19 to TRBJ2-1, with 7 nucleotides matching TRBD2. Germline CDR1 reads LNHDA; CDR2 reads SQIVND (reference sequence). CDR3 length: 13 amino acids. Trimming at V came to 5 bases and at J to 8 bases, leaving 6 bases not matched to a gene. This chain's CDR3 is CASSWTGGDEQFF. CDR3 bases: TGTGCCAGTAGTTGGACGGGAGGAGATGAGCAGTTCTTC.

This clone was observed once. The chain couples TRBV7-8 to TRBJ2-2; TRBD2 is a possible D gene (5 bases). CDR3 length equals 16 residues. Trimming cost V 5 bases and J 6 bases, with 19 bases left between them. The germline V gene encodes CDR1 SGHVS and CDR2 FQNEAQ. The CDR3 DNA reads TGTGCCAGCAGCCCTCGGGCCGCCTCCGGGGCCGGGGAGCTGTTTTTT. Protein: CASSPRAASGAGELFF.

In its sample, this clone was seen once. V and J are TRBV28 and TRBJ2-7; possible D gene TRBD2, 6 bases. This CDR3 has 13 residues. The germline V gene encodes CDR1 MDHEN and CDR2 SYDVKM. Trimming left V 6 bases short and J 7 bases short, with 16 bases between. This chain's CDR3 is CASSPREWCEQYF. CDR3 DNA sequence: TGTGCCAGCAGCCCTCGGGAGTGGTGTGAGCAGTACTTC.

This clone was observed a few times. The chain uses TRBV20-1 and TRBJ1-1; D unclear. The CDR3 totals 11 residues. Germline-derived CDR1 and CDR2 are DFQATT and SNEGSKA (reference sequence). CDR3 loop: CSCYPNTEAFF. For the CDR3, the DNA is TGCAGCTGCTATCCGAACACTGAAGCTTTCTTT.

The CDR3 region is CASTQTSGSGDEQFF. As DNA, the CDR3 is TGTGCCAGCACCCAAACTAGCGGGAGCGGGGATGAGCAGTTCTTC. The chain uses TRBV6-5 and TRBJ2-1, with TRBD2 identical over 11 bases. Germline V gives CDR1 MNHEY, CDR2 SVGAGI. The CDR3 has 15 residues. The V segment lost 7 bases and the J segment 8 bases; nucleotides outside the gene matches: 10.

This chain links TRBV25-1 with TRBJ2-7; no definite D call. In germline, CDR1 is MGHDK, CDR2 SYGVNS. Trimming took off 8 bases at V and 3 bases at J, with 8 bases between the two ends. The CDR3 is 11 amino acids. CDR3 protein: CASCRGYEQYF. Here the CDR3 DNA reads TGTGCCAGCTGTCGCGGCTACGAGCAGTACTTC.

The chain links TRBV5-1 to TRBJ2-1; 12 nucleotides line up with TRBD2. The V gene end was trimmed by 0 bases and the J gene end by 9 bases; junction bases not matched to a gene: 16. Germline CDR1 reads SGHRS; CDR2 reads YFSETQ. The CDR3 is 19 residues long. The CDR3 coding sequence is TGCGCCAGCAGCTTGGAAGGGAGACTAGCGGGAGTTCGTTGGGTTGAGCAGTTCTTC. It encodes CASSLEGRLAGVRWVEQFF.

The genes are TRBV7-3 and TRBJ2-5, with D perhaps matching TRBD2 (5 bases). Germline V gives CDR1 SGHTA, CDR2 FQGTGA. The length of the CDR3 is 14 residues. The germline V and J ends were trimmed by 5 bases and 5 bases, with 15 bases remaining between them. The CDR3 is CASSPERPGETQYF. The CDR3 nucleotides are TGTGCCAGCAGCCCTGAGAGGCCGGGGGAGACCCAGTACTTC.

This clone was picked up one time. This chain uses TRBV2 with TRBJ2-6, with a possible D match to TRBD2 (5 bases). The CDR3 has 16 amino acids. The V gene lost 10 bases and the J gene lost 0 bases, with 16 bases spanning the gap. CDR1 and CDR2 from the germline V gene are SNHLY and FYNNEI. For the CDR3, the DNA is TGTGCCACTAGAGCGCGGGCTTACTCTGGGGCCAACGTCCTGACTTTC. Translation: CATRARAYSGANVLTF.